This TCR beta chain was sequenced for a study of cytomegalovirus exposure and HLA in healthy donors. Study-wide findings and caveats: It was reported that the classifier diagnosed cytomegalovirus status with high specificity and sensitivity in both the original and validation cohorts. Researchers counted roughly 150 TCR beta chains as cytomegalovirus-associated. With DRB1 most and HLA-C fewest, TCR association rates differed between HLA loci in a later analysis.

This clone was detected once. Its antigen is currently unknown. PCR involved 60 Vbeta and 13 Jbeta primers. The data were produced by immunoSEQ multiplex PCR, yet TCRdb's version contains in-frame clones alone and is incomplete. The data contain about 100,000 clones, 65% to 80% of them singletons. V lost 2 bases, J lost 11 bases, and 9 bases lay in between. CDR3 length: 11 residues. Germline assignment: CDR1 MDHEN and CDR2 SYDVKM. The receptor was isolated from a female donor in good health and CMV-seropositive. This chain joins TRBV28 and TRBJ1-1; D uncertain. Sequencing was carried out using PBMCs. The CDR3 spells CASSLRLAAFF. The DNA of the CDR3 is TGTGCCAGCAGTTTAAGACTAGCGGCTTTCTTT.